This T cell receptor (beta chain) was obtained from a study of OX40 agonist ivuxolimab in advanced cancers. At the level of the whole study: Ivuxolimab, which targeted the costimulatory receptor OX40 (CD134), was an agonistic, fully human IgG2 monoclonal antibody. Intravenous ivuxolimab was administered to patients every 2 weeks at six dose levels: 0.01, 0.1, 0.3, 1.5, 3 and 10 mg/kg. Among the approximately 54 dose-escalation patients, 19 had hepatocellular carcinoma, around 15 melanoma, 9 renal cell carcinoma and 9 head and neck cancer. A male proportion of around 81% and a mean age of 60 years, ranging from roughly 20 to 80, were recorded for the dose-escalation cohort. Prior anti-PD-1, anti-PD-L1 or anti-CTLA-4 therapy was permitted, and checkpoint inhibitors had been received by about two fifths of dose-escalation patients. Partial responses were achieved by three dose-escalation patients, of whom one had hepatocellular carcinoma and two had cutaneous melanoma. Peripheral TCRbeta sequencing was intended to test whether TCR sequence diversity was altered and clonal T-cell expansion was caused by ivuxolimab. The paper covers the monotherapy dose-escalation part of the phase I ivuxolimab trial, which included N = 52 patients. Overall results and qualifications from the work: On average, CD8+ T cells showed more expanded clones than CD4+ T cells after ivuxolimab. The antigen specificity of the clonally expanded peripheral T cells was not determined. Low levels of normalized T-cell clonal expansion were also seen in some patients who did not respond. In partial responders in the 0.1-3.0 mg/kg groups, normalized peripheral clonal expansion was found to be among the lowest, especially among CD8+ T cells. At doses of 0.1 to 3.0 mg/kg, clonal expansion of both CD4+ and CD8+ blood T cells was observed from baseline to week 6.

For sequencing of the TCRbeta CDR3 region, genomic DNA was extracted from the sorted cells. TCRbeta CDR3 regions were sequenced using the immunoSEQ Assay. Held by TCRdb, this immuneACCESS table contains in-frame sequences only and omits some clones. Under half of the omission traces to an unresolved V gene where checked; the cause of the rest is unknown. In this sample the table shows 95,000 to 100,000 clones, approximately 83% of which occur a single time. Approximately 1.5% of the sample comes from the top ten. With respect to this clone: The antigen it binds to is not known. Base qualities are missing; no much larger clone stands one base away.

The trial excluded patients who had a history of autoimmune disease or were on systemic immunosuppression. Peripheral blood for TCR sequencing was collected from all dose cohorts at baseline, on cycle 4 day 1, and on cycle 7 day 1. The samples were drawn from a first-in-human, open-label, multicenter phase I dose-escalation trial of ivuxolimab. The trial enrolled adults with locally advanced or metastatic head and neck squamous cell, hepatocellular, melanoma or renal cell carcinoma. Before TCR sequencing, CD4+ T cells and CD8+ T cells were sorted from peripheral blood as separate populations. Including cysteine and phenylalanine, the CDR3 has 15 amino acids. Only the CDR3 portion is preserved as DNA: 45 bases, with reading frame beginning at the first base. V is pruned by 4 bases and J by 5 bases, leaving 10 bases of the junction without a gene match. From a lookup of the germline V gene, CDR1 and CDR2 are MDHEN and SYDVKM.

This sequence was found in an adult with an advanced solid tumor such as melanoma, head and neck, liver or kidney cancer. The source was CD4+ or CD8+ T cells sorted from blood, collected in a trial of the OX40 agonist ivuxolimab. The rearranged chain carries TRBV28 and TRBJ2-5; 7 nucleotides in the junction match TRBD2. Read as DNA, the sequence is TGTGCCAGCAGTTGGACTGGGGAGGGCCTGGAGACCCAGTACTTC. It encodes CASSWTGEGLETQYF.